The present T cell receptor (beta chain) was sequenced within a study of T cell responses to AZD1222 COVID-19 vaccine (dated by TCRdb to the early 2020s). About the study as a whole: TCR sequencing covered 233 trial participants: nearly 210 given two doses of AZD1222 and 26 given two doses of MenACWY control vaccine. Trial participants were enrolled by age into subgroups of 18-55, 56-69 and 70-plus years, and around 150, 29 and 61 TCR-sequenced participants, respectively, were included in these subgroups.

A word on this clone: Its binding antigen is unknown. One base away there is no much larger clone; base qualities are not given.

The CDR3 regions of human TCRbeta chains were analyzed by immunosequencing. The study's own analysis went as follows. Repertoire TCRs were checked for matches against a reference library of SARS-CoV-2-specific TCRs that had been generated using the MIRA antigen-specificity platform. Breadth meant the fraction of unique TCRs that were SARS-CoV-2-associated, whereas depth meant the fraction of total T cells that were SARS-CoV-2-associated. Using the MIRA data, each spike-specific TCR was mapped to the spike region that the TCR reacts to and placed in a CD4 or CD8 class. Log10-transformed breadth and depth values were compared by one-way ANOVA with Sidak's multiple comparisons tests. This immuneACCESS table, as held by TCRdb, lists in-frame sequences with V and J called but not all clones. Of the missing ones, under half trace to an unresolved V gene in checked studies; the others have no known cause. V, J and clone size reflect that table, while D and trimming were determined from the DNA. In all, the sample holds 120,000 or so clones, and just over 85% of those were seen once. The top ten clones comprise approximately 15% of the sample.

Sequences SGHTA (CDR1) and FQGTGA (CDR2) are obtained from the germline V gene. Trimming removed 2 bases from V and 1 base from J, leaving 12 bases between the germline ends. Reading from cysteine to phenylalanine, the CDR3 counts 15 amino acids. Only the CDR3 DNA is retained, 45 bases long and in frame from the first base. Results the study describes overall, beyond this receptor: After two AZD1222 doses, spike-specific TCR breadth and depth were significantly higher than at day 0 and than in MenACWY recipients. Epitopes outside the regions mutated in the B.1.351 and B.1.1.7 variants were reportedly recognized by nearly half of the unique spike-specific TCRs. Because no day 14 peak-response samples were available, repertoires were characterized only after the peak T cell response. In the small 56-69-year group, the increase in depth fell short of significance, most likely because of low power. Participants were mostly white British and included more females than males, and it was suggested by the authors that clonal diversity may have been underestimated. The vaccine-associated CD4 TCRs covered the entire spike protein, and the dominant responses fell in regions 160-218 and 743-854. Conclusions about previously exposed vaccinees were limited because only six AZD1222 recipients were SARS-CoV-2 seropositive at baseline.

Explained via the paper, the time point label denotes: about 28 days (+/-7) after the second vaccine dose. Because spike-specific TCR depth and breadth did not differ between the two schedules, AZD1222 recipients who got a second dose at roughly 4 weeks were pooled with those who got a second dose at roughly 12 weeks. Vaccinee samples were obtained from the UK trials COV001 and COV002, which included a single-blind randomized controlled phase 2/3 trial of AZD1222 (ChAdOx1 nCoV-19) in healthy adults. For TCRbeta chain sequencing, PBMC samples from trial participants were taken at day 0 and at day 28 after the second dose.

This receptor was obtained from an adult who received the AZD1222 COVID-19 vaccine. The rearranged chain carries TRBV7-3 and TRBJ2-7, with TRBD1 perhaps the D gene, on 5 matching bases. Sequenced here: peripheral blood, sampled 28 days after the second AZD1222 dose. The CDR3 loop reads CASSLFLGVSYEQYF. The nucleotides are TGTGCCAGCAGCTTATTTTTAGGGGTATCCTACGAGCAGTACTTC.